This entry is about one T cell receptor (beta chain). The CDR3 length is 16 residues. Germline CDR1 reads SGHNT; CDR2 reads YYREEE (reference sequence). V was shortened by 0 bases and J by 5 bases, with 14 bases between the two germline ends. In the original processing: Amplification of reference gene primers provided the estimated nucleated cell counts. Sequenced by immunoSEQ multiplex PCR; TCRdb stores in-frame clones only, minus some. The DNA gave D and trimming, while V, J and clone size come from that table. The sample records hundreds of thousands of clones, around 88% being singletons. The record originates from a study of blood T cell repertoires in COVID-19. Whole-study context: T cells, B-cell-depleted T cells, or PBMCs supplied cDNA or gDNA.

The gene calls are TRBV5-4 and TRBJ2-2, with D unclear. This TCR derives from an older man with acute or convalescent COVID-19. The sequenced sample consisted of peripheral blood. This CDR3 reads CASSLDPGVGTGELFF. The CDR3 nucleotides read TGTGCCAGCAGCTTGGATCCGGGTGTAGGAACCGGGGAGCTGTTTTTT.